One and the same sample provided the 16 T cell receptor beta chains below, sequenced in a study of blood T cells in healthy people across ages. Primers used in a second PCR of roughly 6 to 12 cycles were a sample-barcoded 5' primer and a J-beta primer mix. TCRdb redid the calling of the 5' RACE reads with MiXCR, one entry per CDR3 protein. The sample contains fewer than 1 million distinct CDR3 sequences, around 42% of which appear only once. Sequencing was done on a sample of blood. Source of these receptors: a man in his 60s in good health.

This clonotype was seen a single time. The conserved final phenylalanine or tryptophan is absent from the CDR3, which likely points to a read error. CDR3 region: CSTEAELAKNIQYY. CDR3 sequence (DNA): TGCAGTACTGAGGCGGAACTAGCCAAAAACATTCAGTACTAC. The chain carries TRBV20-1 and TRBJ2-4; no clear D. The CDR3 runs 14 residues. CDR1 DFQATT and CDR2 SNEGSKA come from the germline V gene (reference sequence). The V end lost 8 bases, the J end lost 0 bases, and 14 bases lay between the germline ends.

The chain recombines TRBV20-1 with TRBJ2-5; D ambiguous. The V gene lost 0 bases and the J gene lost 5 bases, with 13 bases spanning the gap. Germline V gene lookup returns CDR1 DFQATT and CDR2 SNEGSKA (reference sequence). CDR3 length: 14 residues. CDR3 residues: CSARDRPSPETQYF. CDR3 coding DNA: TGCAGTGCTAGAGATCGACCCTCCCCGGAGACCCAGTACTTC.

The CDR3 nucleotides are TGTGCCAGCAGTTACGGACAGTCTAATGAAAAACTGTTTTTT. Amino acids: CASSYGQSNEKLFF. The V and J genes are TRBV6-6 and TRBJ1-4; maybe TRBD1 (6 bases). Trimming left V 2 bases short and J 3 bases short, with 7 bases between. Germline CDR1 is MNHNY and CDR2 is SVGAGI (reference sequence). The CDR3 totals 14 residues.

This clonotype has a handful of counts. The chain carries TRBV11-2 and TRBJ2-1; no clear D gene. The CDR3 runs to 11 residues. With 4 bases removed from V and 9 bases from J, the gap between germline ends came to 7 bases. CDR1 and CDR2 (germline): SGHAT, FQNNGV. The CDR3 DNA reads as TGTGCCAGCAGCTCCACGGGTGAGCAGTTCTTC. It is translated as CASSSTGEQFF.

This clonotype was detected only a few times. CDR3 nucleotide sequence: TGCGCCAGCAGCCAAGAGGACAGGGGGCTGTACGAGCAGTACTTC. Translation: CASSQEDRGLYEQYF. This rearrangement joins TRBV4-3 to TRBJ2-7; 11 nucleotides align to TRBD1. Unmatched junction bases numbered 2, after V lost 0 bases and J lost 4 bases. The germline V gene has CDR1 LGHNA and CDR2 YSLEER. The CDR3 has 15 residues.

This rearrangement joins TRBV28 to TRBJ2-7, with 10 bases identical to TRBD2. Germline assignment: CDR1 MDHEN and CDR2 SYDVKM. The junction had 10 bases not matched to a gene; V was cut back by 6 bases and J by 2 bases. The CDR3 is 16 amino acids. CDR3 nucleotide sequence: TGTGCCAGCAGACGGACCACTAGCGGGACACCCTACGAGCAGTACTTC. Translating gives CASRRTTSGTPYEQYF.

This clonotype was counted only a few times. V gene TRBV7-3 combines with J gene TRBJ2-5, with TRBD1 as a possible D gene (5 bases). CDR3 length equals 15 residues. Germline V CDR1 and CDR2: SGHTA, FQGTGA. Deletions cut 5 bases from V and 1 base from J, with 14 bases between. CDR3 sequence: CASSPTVDSQETQYF. CDR3 sequence (DNA): TGTGCCAGCAGCCCGACCGTTGACAGCCAAGAGACCCAGTACTTC.

The V call is TRBV9, the J call TRBJ2-7, with D perhaps matching TRBD1 (6 bases). This CDR3 is 14 amino acids long. Germline CDR1 and CDR2: SGDLS and YYNGEE. Trimming removed 4 bases at V and 0 bases at J, with 11 bases between. CDR3 in amino acids: CASSPQDSSYEQYF. The CDR3 DNA reads TGTGCCAGCAGCCCTCAGGACAGCTCCTACGAGCAGTACTTC.

This clonotype has a handful of counts. This chain connects TRBV3-1 to TRBJ2-5; 12 bases align to TRBD2. The V gene's germline CDR1 is LGHDT and CDR2 YNNKEL (reference sequence). This CDR3 contains 15 residues. J gave up 5 bases and V 1 base, and 2 bases lay outside the gene matches. DNA for the CDR3: TGTGCCAGCAGCCAAGGGACTAGCGGGGTGGAGACCCAGTACTTC. It translates to CASSQGTSGVETQYF.

This clonotype was seen only a few times. This chain joins TRBV15 and TRBJ1-1; maybe TRBD1 (6 bases). The CDR3 spans 15 residues. Germline V gene data show CDR1 as LNHNV and CDR2 as YYDKDF (reference sequence). Between the trimmed V and J ends, which lost 4 bases and 0 bases, there was a span of 12 bases. The CDR3 is CATSIYRALNTEAFF. The CDR3 nucleotides are TGTGCCACCAGCATCTACAGGGCTTTGAACACTGAAGCTTTCTTT.

This clonotype has only a few counts. The V call is TRBV20-1, the J call TRBJ2-7; D is unclear. The germline V gene encodes CDR1 DFQATT and CDR2 SNEGSKA (reference sequence). With 0 bases removed from V and 6 bases from J, the gap between germline ends came to 9 bases. The CDR3 consists of 12 residues. The CDR3 sequence is CSARDSQVEQYF. CDR3 DNA sequence: TGCAGTGCTAGAGATTCCCAGGTCGAGCAGTACTTC.

The chain links TRBV29-1 to TRBJ1-2; D might be TRBD1 (6 bases). Between the trimmed V and J ends, which lost 5 bases and 0 bases, there was a span of 13 bases. Germline-derived CDR1 and CDR2 are SQVTM and ANQGSEA. CDR3 length: 14 residues. Here the CDR3 reads CSVFGQYANYGYTF. The CDR3 bases are TGCAGCGTTTTTGGACAGTACGCTAACTATGGCTACACCTTC.

This clonotype has a handful of counts. This chain uses TRBV29-1 with TRBJ1-4; tentatively, D is TRBD1 (6 bases). The germline CDR1 and CDR2 sequences are SQVTM and ANQGSEA. V dropped 5 bases and J dropped 8 bases, with 18 bases sitting between them. The CDR3 is made up of 14 amino acids. CDR3 sequence (DNA): TGCAGCGTTCTAATACAGGGAGGAGAGGAAAAACTGTTTTTT. It specifies CSVLIQGGEEKLFF.

On this clonotype: It is unclear where the CDR3 begins or ends on the DNA, so no DNA is shown, and the CDR3 is as TCRdb lists it. V gene TRBV20-1 combines with J gene TRBJ2-2; no DNA check was done on the table's D call, TRBD2. Germline CDR1 is DFQATT and CDR2 is SNEGSKA (reference sequence). The CDR3 region is 18 residues in length, termini included. CDR3 sequence: CSARLAGRYEQYFGELFF.

This clonotype was seen more than once but under ten times. The chain carries TRBV24-1 and TRBJ1-2; D gene unclear. CDR3 length equals 11 residues. Looked up from germline, CDR1 is KGHDR and CDR2 is SFDVKD. Trimming took 2 bases from V and 4 from J, leaving 1 base between them. CDR3: CATSDSYGYTF. CDR3 sequence (DNA): TGTGCCACCAGTGATTCCTATGGCTACACCTTC.

The chain joins TRBV20-1 to TRBJ2-3; TRBD2 matches at 7 bases. CDR3 length: 14 amino acids. With 5 bases clipped from V and 1 base from J, the junction kept 6 bases outside the gene matches. The germline V gene encodes CDR1 DFQATT and CDR2 SNEGSKA (reference sequence). In DNA, the CDR3 is TGCAGTGCTCTACGGGGGGTGGGCACAGATACGCAGTATTTT. Protein: CSALRGVGTDTQYF.